This entry lists 26 T cell receptor beta chains sequenced from one sample in a study of blood T cells in healthy people across ages (dated by TCRdb to between 2015 and 2016). Library preparation used 5' RACE. The data were produced on an Illumina HiSeq 2500. The second PCR ran for roughly 7 to 11 cycles and used a J-beta primer mix along with a sample-barcoded 5' primer. TCRdb trimmed the raw reads at Q25, called clones with MiXCR and kept productive beta chains. When rows share a CDR3 protein, they turn into one entry using the most common DNA and genes. The table for this sample lists roughly 2 million distinct CDR3 sequences; 49% of them were counted only once. The ten top clones hold 2% to 2.5% of the sample. Sequenced input: blood. The receptors here all came from a woman aged 40-49 years in good health.

The rearrangement links TRBV6-5 to TRBJ2-4; TRBD2 agrees at 11 bases. After removal of 4 bases from V and 8 bases from J, the junction contained 7 bases not matched to a gene. This CDR3 comprises 15 residues. The germline V gene encodes CDR1 MNHEY and CDR2 SVGAGI. Written as DNA, the CDR3 is TGTGCCAGCAGTTCCGCTAGCGGGGGGAAGGACATTCAGTACTTC. Amino acid sequence: CASSSASGGKDIQYF.

The rearrangement links TRBV6-6 to TRBJ2-4, with D possibly called TRBD1 or TRBD2 (6 bases each). CDR1 is MNHNY and CDR2 is SVGAGI in the germline V gene (reference sequence). The CDR3 loop spans 13 amino acids. V lost 6 bases and J lost 8, with 14 bases in between. CDR3 protein: CASRLGGSDIQYF. The CDR3 region has the DNA TGTGCCAGCAGATTAGGGGGGTCTGACATTCAGTACTTC.

About this clonotype itself: A much larger clone is a single base away; this may be a read error. J is TRBJ2-7 and V is TRBV11-2, with D possibly being TRBD2 (5 bases). V gave up 6 bases and J gave up 7 bases, with 13 bases separating them. CDR1 is SGHAT, CDR2 FQNNGV, per germline. CDR3 length: 12 residues. The CDR3 coding sequence is TGTGCCAGCAGGACTAATTACAATGAGCAGTACTTC. It is translated as CASRTNYNEQYF.

V is TRBV11-2 and J is TRBJ2-1, with D tentatively TRBD2 (5 bases). Trimming removed 4 bases from V and 3 bases from J, with 16 bases in between. The CDR3 consists of 16 residues. Germline-derived CDR1 and CDR2 are SGHAT and FQNNGV. The CDR3 region is CASSSREPRGYNEQFF. The CDR3 nucleotides read TGTGCCAGCAGCTCCCGGGAACCTCGAGGCTACAATGAGCAGTTCTTC.

The chain links TRBV13 to TRBJ2-1; D possibly matches TRBD1 or TRBD2 (5 bases each). CDR1 and CDR2 (germline): PRHDT, FYEKMQ (reference sequence). This CDR3 region has 16 residues. Deletions cut 5 bases from V and 2 bases from J, with 16 bases between. CDR3 protein: CASSTDLGDPYNEQFF. The DNA for the CDR3 is TGTGCCAGCAGCACCGATCTCGGGGACCCCTACAATGAGCAGTTCTTC. Filled out from reference TRBV13 and TRBJ2-1, the complete variable domain reads AAGVIQSPRHLIKEKRETATLKCYPIPRHDTVYWYQQGPGQDPQFLISFYEKMQSDKGSIPDRFSAQQFSDYHSELNMSSLELGDSALYFCASSTDLGDPYNEQFFGPGTRLTVL.

The gene calls are TRBV7-3 and TRBJ1-5; tentative D call: TRBD1 (6 bases). The germline V gene encodes CDR1 SGHTA and CDR2 FQGTGA. CDR3 length equals 14 residues. Trimming took off 5 bases at V and 7 bases at J, with 15 bases between the two ends. Written as DNA, the CDR3 is TGTGCCAGCAGCCCTGCAGGGGCGAGACAGCCCCAGCATTTT. This encodes CASSPAGARQPQHF.

The chain employs TRBV12-3 or TRBV12-4 and TRBJ2-1; 8 bases are shared with TRBD1. This CDR3 contains 14 residues. With 7 bases clipped from V and 7 bases from J, the junction kept 9 bases outside the gene matches. The chain's CDR3 is CASTYRGFGNEQFF. The CDR3 bases are TGTGCCAGCACGTACAGGGGGTTTGGGAATGAGCAGTTCTTC.

This clonotype occurred a few times. The chain joins TRBV7-8 to TRBJ2-5, with unresolved D. Germline V gene data show CDR1 as SGHVS and CDR2 as FQNEAQ. This CDR3 comprises 15 residues. V lost 4 bases, J lost 1 base, and 13 bases lay in between. CDR3 nucleotides: TGTGCCAGCAGCTCCTCGGTTGCTTTCCAAGAGACCCAGTACTTC. Translating gives CASSSSVAFQETQYF. The full variable domain, rest sourced from reference TRBV7-8 and TRBJ2-5, is GAGVSQSPRYKVAKRGQDVALRCDPISGHVSLFWYQQALGQGPEFLTYFQNEAQLDKSGLPSDRFFAERPEGSVSTLKIQRTQQEDSAVYLCASSSSVAFQETQYFGPGTRLLVL.

This chain links TRBV2 with TRBJ2-5; unclear D gene. Trimming stripped 2 bases from V and 7 bases from J, with 5 bases between. Germline lookup yields CDR1 SNHLY and CDR2 FYNNEI. The CDR3 contains 11 residues. DNA of the CDR3: TGTGCCAGCAGTGAATACGGGACCCAGTACTTC. Translation: CASSEYGTQYF.

The rearrangement links TRBV6-6 to TRBJ1-4, with TRBD1 as a possible D gene (6 bases). The CDR3 covers 17 residues. V was pared by 2 bases and J by 0 bases, with 13 bases between. The V gene's germline CDR1 is MNHNY and CDR2 SVGAGI (reference sequence). DNA for the CDR3: TGTGCCAGCAGTTACGGTCCCGGACAGTCAACTAATGAAAAACTGTTTTTT. Protein sequence: CASSYGPGQSTNEKLFF.

As concerns this clonotype: It is likely a read error, because the conserved phenylalanine at the end of the CDR3 is missing. The rearrangement uses TRBV4-3 and TRBJ2-1; D perhaps matches TRBD2 (6 bases). The CDR3 length is 14 residues. Per germline, CDR1 LGHNA and CDR2 YSLEER. The V end was cut by 1 base, the J end by 3 bases, with 7 bases between. DNA of the CDR3: TGCGCCAGCAGCCAAGGGGACTTCTACAATGAGCAGTTCGTC. Its translation is CASSQGDFYNEQFV.

This clonotype was picked up a small number of times. The rearrangement links TRBV6-6 to TRBJ2-3; possible D gene TRBD1, 5 bases. The CDR3 loop spans 15 amino acids. V gave up 6 bases and J gave up 3 bases, with 16 bases separating them. In germline, CDR1 is MNHNY, CDR2 SVGAGI (reference sequence). CDR3 coding DNA: TGTGCCAGCAGCCCCAGGTTAGGGGATACAGATACGCAGTATTTT. Amino acid sequence: CASSPRLGDTDTQYF.

As to this clonotype: The germline gene is not matched at one end of the junction; a read error may be the cause. The rearrangement joins TRBV12-3 or TRBV12-4 to TRBJ1-1; D is uncertain. This CDR3 has 13 amino acids. CDR3 sequence (DNA): TGTGCCAGCACTTTACGTCACAACACTGAAGCTTTCTTT. It encodes CASTLRHNTEAFF.

The chain employs TRBV6-6 and TRBJ2-1; D not certain. The CDR3 runs to 13 residues. V dropped 5 bases and J dropped 6 bases, with 11 bases sitting between them. Germline V gene sequence: CDR1 MNHNY, CDR2 SVGAGI (reference sequence). CDR3 sequence: CASSDTNLNEQFF. The CDR3 DNA reads TGTGCCAGCAGTGATACGAATCTCAATGAGCAGTTCTTC.

The chain employs TRBV9 and TRBJ1-6; D is ambiguous. The CDR3 consists of 15 residues. Trimming removed 0 bases at V and 6 bases at J, with 10 bases between. Germline V gene sequence: CDR1 SGDLS, CDR2 YYNGEE. The CDR3 region has the DNA TGTGCCAGCAGCGTAGCACAGCTCGGTAATTCACCCCTCCACTTT. Its protein is CASSVAQLGNSPLHF.

The count of this clonotype is one. The germline gene is not matched at one end of the junction; a read error may be the cause. The V and J genes are TRBV6-2 or TRBV6-3 and TRBJ2-1; TRBD2 matches at 13 bases. In germline, CDR1 is MNHEY, CDR2 SVGEGT. The CDR3 runs to 15 residues. Here the CDR3 reads CASSYRLAGGSEQFF. The CDR3 DNA reads as TGTGCCAGCAGTTACCGACTAGCGGGGGGAAGTGAGCAGTTTTTC.

This clonotype was seen a few times. This chain joins TRBV14 and TRBJ2-1; possibly TRBD2 for D (7 bases). The CDR3 length is 16 residues. Germline V CDR1 and CDR2: SGHDN, FVKESK. The V end lost 0 bases, the J end lost 2 bases, and 11 bases lay between the germline ends. The CDR3 nucleotides read TGTGCCAGCAGCCAAGATGAGGGGGGGCCCTACAATGAGCAGTTCTTC. Its protein is CASSQDEGGPYNEQFF. The variable domain in full, completed from reference TRBV14 and TRBJ2-1, reads EAGVTQFPSHSVIEKGQTVTLRCDPISGHDNLYWYRRVMGKEIKFLLHFVKESKQDESGMPNNRFLAERTGGTYSTLKVQPAELEDSGVYFCASSQDEGGPYNEQFFGPGTRLTVL.

The gene calls are TRBV13 and TRBJ2-7; D is possibly TRBD2 (6 bases). With 7 bases removed from V and 7 bases from J, the gap between germline ends came to 17 bases. Germline V gene sequence: CDR1 PRHDT, CDR2 FYEKMQ (reference sequence). This CDR3 region has 13 residues. The CDR3 reads CASTSGDLWEQYF. CDR3 coding DNA: TGTGCCAGCACTTCGGGAGATCTATGGGAGCAGTACTTC.

This clonotype showed up just a few times. This chain joins TRBV7-9 and TRBJ2-5, with D possibly matching TRBD2 (6 bases). V lost 2 bases and J 11 bases, leaving 21 bases between the germline ends. Germline loops: CDR1 SEHNR, CDR2 FQNEAQ (reference sequence). The CDR3 consists of 15 residues. CDR3 DNA: TGTGCCAGCAGCTTATTAGGAGGGGCAAGGATGGAGCAGTACTTC. Translated, it gives CASSLLGGARMEQYF.

This clonotype was picked up a small number of times. The chain recombines TRBV20-1 with TRBJ1-2; TRBD1 aligns across 8 bases. Per germline, CDR1 DFQATT and CDR2 SNEGSKA (reference sequence). The CDR3 has 16 amino acids. The ends lost 0 bases at V and 8 bases at J; junction bases unmatched: 14. The CDR3 region has the DNA TGCAGTGCTAGAGATGCCCCCGCACAGGGGGGTCGGGGCTACACCTTC. Its protein product is CSARDAPAQGGRGYTF.

This chain joins TRBV20-1 and TRBJ2-1; D unresolved. The germline CDR1 and CDR2 sequences are DFQATT and SNEGSKA (reference sequence). With 2 bases removed from V and 4 bases from J, the gap between germline ends came to 12 bases. CDR3 length: 14 residues. CDR3 sequence reads: CSARKAISYNEQFF. The CDR3 nucleotides are TGCAGTGCTAGAAAGGCGATAAGTTACAATGAGCAGTTCTTC.

The V and J genes are TRBV20-1 and TRBJ1-5; D perhaps matches TRBD1 (6 bases). Germline CDR1 and CDR2: DFQATT and SNEGSKA (reference sequence). The CDR3 runs to 16 residues. Trimming shortened V by 6 bases and J by 2 bases, and 20 bases separated the two germline ends. CDR3 amino acids: CSAIRLQGPGNQPQHF. CDR3 sequence (DNA): TGCAGTGCGATCAGACTGCAGGGGCCTGGCAATCAGCCCCAGCATTTT.

The chain uses TRBV4-1 and TRBJ2-1; 9 bases are shared with TRBD2. The CDR3 is made up of 16 amino acids. V was pared by 1 base and J by 4 bases, with 5 bases of the junction left unmatched. CDR1 MGHRA and CDR2 YSYEKL come from the germline V gene. CDR3 nucleotide sequence: TGCGCCAGCAGCCAAGGTCTAGCGGGGACTTACAATGAGCAGTTCTTC. It specifies CASSQGLAGTYNEQFF.

In this sample, this clonotype turned up a few times. The genes are TRBV7-9 and TRBJ1-2, with TRBD1 matching 10 bases. The V gene's germline CDR1 is SEHNR and CDR2 FQNEAQ (reference sequence). With V trimmed by 5 bases and J by 3 bases, 9 bases remained unmatched. The length of the CDR3 is 16 residues. CDR3 sequence reads: CASSPGTGVRDYGYTF. The CDR3, as DNA: TGTGCCAGCAGCCCCGGGACAGGGGTAAGAGACTATGGCTACACCTTC.

The chain joins TRBV9 to TRBJ2-7; D may be TRBD1 (5 bases). V was pared by 3 bases and J by 9 bases, with 25 bases between. Germline V lookup: CDR1 SGDLS, CDR2 YYNGEE. This CDR3 region has 16 residues. CDR3: CASSDSSTGPFTRQYF. CDR3 nucleotides: TGTGCCAGCAGCGACAGTAGCACAGGACCGTTTACGAGGCAGTACTTC. The whole variable domain, remainder taken from reference TRBV9 and TRBJ2-7, is DSGVTQTPKHLITATGQRVTLRCSPRSGDLSVYWYQQSLDQGLQFLIQYYNGEERAKGNILERFSAQQFPDLHSELNLSSLELGDSALYFCASSDSSTGPFTRQYFGPGTRLTVT.

The count of this clonotype is one. The chain uses TRBV4-3 and TRBJ1-4; possible D gene TRBD1, 5 bases. Germline CDR1 LGHNA, CDR2 YSLEER. This CDR3 spans 15 amino acids. Deletions cut 1 base from V and 7 bases from J, with 13 bases between. CDR3 DNA: TGCGCCAGCAGCCAAGGCCCAGGGTCGGCTGAAAAACTGTTTTTT. Its translation is CASSQGPGSAEKLFF.